The entry below gives a single T cell receptor (beta chain) sequence along with its context. This clone was counted a few times. Its target antigen remains unknown. Base-call qualities are not available, and no considerably larger clone is one nucleotide away. For this chain, trimming is 2 bases at the V end and 9 bases at the J end, and the number of junction bases without a gene match is 6. CDR1 LGHNT and CDR2 FRNRAP are derived from the germline V gene. The CDR3 goes from the cysteine to the phenylalanine over 13 residues. Only the CDR3 part of the read is kept: 39 bases, read in frame from the first base. The entry originates in a study of technical replicates of blood from a handful of donors (dated by TCRdb to about 2017). Library prep was done by the immunoSEQ multiplex PCR assay. TCRdb carries this immuneACCESS record with in-frame sequences only. Its versions omit some clonotypes, under half of them owing to an unresolved V gene in the studies checked, with the rest unexplained. Here the sample has about 54,000 clones; 85% to 95% occur a single time. The biggest ten clones account for approximately 0.22% of the sample.

The chain is assembled from TRBV12-5 and TRBJ2-7; 8 nucleotides in the junction match TRBD1. This sequence was found in a human donor in good health. Sequencing input: T cells isolated from PBMCs. The DNA is as follows: TGTGCTAGTGGTTTGACTGACAGGGGATGGCAGTACTTC. Its coded protein is CASGLTDRGWQYF.